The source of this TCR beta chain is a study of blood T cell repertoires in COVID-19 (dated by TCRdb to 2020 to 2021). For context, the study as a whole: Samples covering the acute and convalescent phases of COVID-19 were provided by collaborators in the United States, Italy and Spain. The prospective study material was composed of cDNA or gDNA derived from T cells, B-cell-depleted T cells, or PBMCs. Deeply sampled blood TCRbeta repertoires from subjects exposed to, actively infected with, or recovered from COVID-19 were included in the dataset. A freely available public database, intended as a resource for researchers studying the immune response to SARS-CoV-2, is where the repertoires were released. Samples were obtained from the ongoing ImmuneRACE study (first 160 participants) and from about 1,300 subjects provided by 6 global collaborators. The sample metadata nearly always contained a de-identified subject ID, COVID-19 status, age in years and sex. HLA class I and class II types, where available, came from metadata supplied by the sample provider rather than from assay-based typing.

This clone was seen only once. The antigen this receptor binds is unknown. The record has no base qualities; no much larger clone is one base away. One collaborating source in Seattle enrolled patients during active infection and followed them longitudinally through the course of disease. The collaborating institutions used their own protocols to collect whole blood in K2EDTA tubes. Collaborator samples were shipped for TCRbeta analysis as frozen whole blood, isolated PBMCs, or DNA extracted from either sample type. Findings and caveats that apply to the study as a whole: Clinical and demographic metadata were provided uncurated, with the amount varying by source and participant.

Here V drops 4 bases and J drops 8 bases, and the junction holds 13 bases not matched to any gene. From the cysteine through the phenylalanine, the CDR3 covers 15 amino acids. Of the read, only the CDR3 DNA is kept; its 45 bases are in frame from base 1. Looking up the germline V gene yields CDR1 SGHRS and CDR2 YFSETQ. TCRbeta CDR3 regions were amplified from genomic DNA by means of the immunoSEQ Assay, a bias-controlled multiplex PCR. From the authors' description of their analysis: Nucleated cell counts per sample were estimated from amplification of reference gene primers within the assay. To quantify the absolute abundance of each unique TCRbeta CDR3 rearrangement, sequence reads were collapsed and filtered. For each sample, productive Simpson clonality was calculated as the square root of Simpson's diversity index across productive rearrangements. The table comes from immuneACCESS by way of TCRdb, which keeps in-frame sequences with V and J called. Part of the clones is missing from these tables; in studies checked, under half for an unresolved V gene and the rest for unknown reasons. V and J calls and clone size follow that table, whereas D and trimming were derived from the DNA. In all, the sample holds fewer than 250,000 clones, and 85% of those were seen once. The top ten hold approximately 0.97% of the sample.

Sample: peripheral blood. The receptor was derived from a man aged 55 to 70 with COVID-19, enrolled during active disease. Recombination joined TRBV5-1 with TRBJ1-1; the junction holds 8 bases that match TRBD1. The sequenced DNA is TGCGCCAGCAGCACCCGACAGGGGTCCCCCGGGGAAGCTTTCTTT. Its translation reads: CASSTRQGSPGEAFF.